Listed below are T cell receptor beta chains from one sample, sequenced in a study of lymphopenia after photon versus proton radiotherapy. Assay: immunoSEQ multiplex PCR; the TCRdb copy retains only in-frame clones and omits some. The sample includes some 25,000 clones, around four fifths of them seen just once. The input for sequencing was peripheral blood, taken from a patient treated with proton-based radiotherapy. These receptors were obtained from a woman in her seventies with pancreatic cancer. The CDR3 runs from the conserved cysteine through the conserved F or W. D genes are given only for firm matches. Clone size is given for some rows only: seen once, a few or many times, or a class if the clone is expanded.

size	V	D	J	CDR3	DNA
few	TRBV5-1	-	TRBJ1-6	CASSLLGESPLHF	TGCGCCAGCAGCTTGCTGGGAGAGTCACCCCTCCACTTT
-	TRBV7-9	TRBD2	TRBJ2-7	CASSFTLGTSYEQYF	TGTGCCAGCAGCTTCACCCTTGGGACTAGCTACGAGCAGTACTTC
-	TRBV19	-	TRBJ2-1	CASSIIAASYNEQFF	TGTGCCAGTAGTATAATAGCGGCCTCCTACAATGAGCAGTTCTTC
-	TRBV15	-	TRBJ1-2	CATSREGGTNYGYTF	TGTGCCACCAGCAGAGAGGGAGGGACTAACTATGGCTACACCTTC
-	TRBV7-9	TRBD2	TRBJ2-1	CASSLAETSGSFFF	TGTGCCAGCAGCTTAGCGGAGACTAGCGGGAGTTTTTTCTTC
-	TRBV4-3	TRBD1	TRBJ2-2	CASSQVTGGRAGELFF	TGCGCCAGCAGCCAAGTAACAGGGGGCCGGGCCGGGGAGCTGTTTTTT
-	TRBV6-4	TRBD2	TRBJ2-1	CASSRVAGGLVNEQFF	TGTGCCAGCTCTAGGGTAGCGGGAGGGCTGGTCAATGAGCAGTTCTTC
-	TRBV2	-	TRBJ1-1	CASRGGSDTEAFF	TGTGCCAGCAGGGGGGGGTCCGACACTGAAGCTTTCTTT
-	TRBV6-5	TRBD1	TRBJ1-2	CASSFGQGAVGYTF	TGTGCCAGCAGTTTCGGACAGGGGGCCGTAGGCTACACCTTC
-	TRBV7-3	TRBD2	TRBJ2-1	CASSLSGRGNEQFF	TGTGCCAGCAGCTTGAGCGGGAGGGGGAATGAGCAGTTCTTC
-	TRBV28	-	TRBJ2-7	CGTEGRRDTRFFEQYF	TGTGGTACCGAAGGGCGAAGGGACACCAGATTTTTCGAGCAGTACTTC
-	TRBV5-8	-	TRBJ2-7	CASSLGQSYEQYF	TGTGCCAGCAGCTTGGGGCAGAGCTACGAGCAGTACTTC
-	TRBV13	-	TRBJ2-7	CASSRGDGPYEQYF	TGTGCCAGCAGCCGAGGGGACGGACCCTACGAGCAGTACTTC
-	TRBV7-2	TRBD1	TRBJ1-3	CASSMETGQVSGNTIYF	TGTGCCAGCAGCATGGAGACCGGACAGGTCTCTGGAAACACCATATATTTT
-	TRBV7-9	-	TRBJ1-2	CASSEGTDYGYTF	TGTGCCAGCAGCGAAGGGACTGATTATGGCTACACCTTC
-	TRBV28	-	TRBJ1-6	CASRYSGGYNSPLHF	TGTGCCAGCAGGTATTCCGGGGGCTATAATTCACCCCTCCACTTT
-	TRBV25-1	TRBD2	TRBJ2-1	CASSGTPHTSGSGNEQFF	TGTGCCAGCAGTGGGACCCCGCACACTAGCGGGAGTGGCAATGAGCAGTTCTTC
once	TRBV7-9	TRBD1	TRBJ2-7	CASSLEGTGSYEQYF	TGTGCCAGCAGCTTAGAGGGGACAGGTTCCTACGAGCAGTACTTC
once	TRBV4-3	-	TRBJ1-3	CASSQDPLGNTIYF	TGCGCCAGCAGCCAAGATCCCCTCGGAAACACCATATATTTT
once	TRBV27	-	TRBJ1-1	CASQRDLMNTEAFF	TGTGCCAGCCAGCGGGACCTCATGAACACTGAAGCTTTCTTT